This TCR beta chain stems from a study of neurological immune-mediated disorders (dated by TCRdb to the late 2010s). Some background on the complete study: The study compared peripheral blood TCR-beta repertoires of HTLV-I-associated myelopathy (HAM/TSP) patients, multiple sclerosis patients and healthy controls using UMI-based sequencing. The approximately 110 TCR-beta libraries included longitudinal samples, technical triplicates and paired sorted CD4+ and CD8+ T-cell subsets alongside PBMC samples. The cohort was made up of about 66 subjects, consisting of some 14 HAM/TSP patients, 34 multiple sclerosis patients and about 20 healthy controls.

Summary of the overall study and its limitations: The highest TCR clonal expansion was observed in HAM/TSP patients, whereas the lowest was observed in MS patients, even when compared with healthy controls. Expanded clones from different subjects shared no identical CDR3 amino acid sequences, which suggests that TCR-beta repertoires were private in all groups.

Healthy controls were blood bank volunteers in Maryland, USA. Sorted-subset TCR libraries were prepared from around 1 million sorted CD4+ or CD8+ T cells. Peripheral blood underwent Ficoll-Hypaque density gradient centrifugation to isolate PBMCs, which were then cryopreserved in liquid nitrogen. The study also sequenced paired sorted CD4+ and CD8+ subsets from healthy controls, HAM/TSP patients and MS patients. This clonotype was counted ten times or more. Its antigen remains unidentified. Base qualities are not provided; no much larger clone lies one nucleotide away. cDNA was synthesized by template-switch 5'RACE using a primer with a 10-nucleotide random unique molecular identifier that tagged each TCR transcript. Over 170 million TCR-beta sequences, covering 15-18 subjects, were produced in each sequencing run. The RNeasy kit was used for extraction of total RNA. The KAPA Real-time Library Amplification kit was used to amplify TCR-beta VDJ regions with primers targeting the TCR constant region and the 5'RACE anchor. A first PCR added sample indexes and Illumina adaptors, and a second PCR then raised library yield. After Ampure bead purification, the roughly 650 bp TCR product was size-selected on a 2% E-gel SizeSelection system. Before pooling, library quality was checked on a Bioanalyzer, concentration was measured with Qubit, and libraries were quantified with the Kapa Library Quantification kit. An Illumina HiSeq 2500 sequenced the libraries paired-end 2 x 150 bp. To increase sequence diversity, 25-30% phiX was spiked into each library pool. The original methods were these. The UMI-based MiGEC pipeline processed quality-filtered reads and removed over 80% of raw TCR sequences during error correction. IMGT germline references were used for aligning VDJ genes, and each clonotype was defined as a unique CDR3 amino acid sequence together with its V-J genes. Clonal expansion, Shannon diversity and CDR3 relatedness (CalcPairwiseDistances, ClusterSamples) were evaluated with VDJtools, and phylogenetic trees were built with CLCbio workbench. A clone was classed as expanded if it had 8 or more unique UMIs, a cutoff based on coefficient-of-variation modelling across technical triplicates. TCRdb's own reprocessing of the public reads used fastp at Q25 and MiXCR and kept productive beta chains. When rows share a CDR3 protein, they turn into one entry using the most common DNA and genes. The V and J calls were not made by the authors but by TCRdb's processing. The sample has roughly 32,000 distinct CDR3 sequences on record, 5.5% to 6% of them singletons. The ten largest clones take up roughly 2% of the sample.

According to the germline V gene, CDR1 reads SGHTA and CDR2 reads FQGNSA. The CDR3 has 12 amino acids, counting the end cysteine and phenylalanine. The only DNA kept is the CDR3, 36 bases in frame from the first base. V gives up 4 bases and J gives up 7 bases, and the segment between their germline ends measures 9 bases. The specimen sequenced was CD4+ T cells from blood. The origin of this receptor is a woman aged 50 to 60 in good health. Recombination joined TRBV7-2 with TRBJ2-3, with the D gene not clear enough to name. The CDR3 amino acid sequence is: CASSSIWNTQYF. The DNA sequence is TGTGCCAGCAGCTCTATATGGAATACGCAGTATTTT.